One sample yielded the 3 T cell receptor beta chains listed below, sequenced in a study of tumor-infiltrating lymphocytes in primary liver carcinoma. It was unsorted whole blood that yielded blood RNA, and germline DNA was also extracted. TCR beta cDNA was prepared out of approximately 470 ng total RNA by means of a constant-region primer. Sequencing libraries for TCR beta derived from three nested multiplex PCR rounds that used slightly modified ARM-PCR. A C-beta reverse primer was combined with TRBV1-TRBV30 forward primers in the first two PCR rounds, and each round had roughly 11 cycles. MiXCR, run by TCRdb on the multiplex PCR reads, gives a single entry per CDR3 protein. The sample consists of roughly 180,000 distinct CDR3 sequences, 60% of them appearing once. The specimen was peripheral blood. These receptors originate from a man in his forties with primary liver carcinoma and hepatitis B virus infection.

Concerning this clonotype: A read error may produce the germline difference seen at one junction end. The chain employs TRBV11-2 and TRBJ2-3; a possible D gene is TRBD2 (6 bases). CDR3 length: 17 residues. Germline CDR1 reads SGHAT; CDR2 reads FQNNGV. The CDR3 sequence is CASSLFGAGSGEDTQYF. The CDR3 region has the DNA TGCGCCAGCAGCTTATTCGGCGCGGGGTCGGGTGAAGATACACAGTATTTT.

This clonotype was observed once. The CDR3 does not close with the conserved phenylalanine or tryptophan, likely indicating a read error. CDR3 in DNA: TGTGCCAGCAGCCAAAGGACAGGGTTAGTCGATGAGCAGTTCTCC. Its translation: CASSQRTGLVDEQFS. The chain has TRBV5-5 and TRBJ2-1, with 8 nucleotides matching TRBD1. This CDR3 region has 15 residues. CDR1 and CDR2 (germline): SGHKS, YYEKEE (reference sequence). Unmatched junction bases numbered 11, after V lost 4 bases and J lost 8 bases.

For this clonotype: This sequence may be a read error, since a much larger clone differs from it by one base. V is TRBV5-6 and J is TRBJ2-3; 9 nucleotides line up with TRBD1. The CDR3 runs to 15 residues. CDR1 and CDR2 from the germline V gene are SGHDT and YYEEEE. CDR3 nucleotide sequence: TGTGCCAGCAGCTTCGACAGGGGGGGGTCTAGTACGCGGTATTTT. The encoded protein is CASSFDRGGSSTRYF.